This T cell receptor beta chain was identified during a study of T cell repertoires in cytomegalovirus infection. Looking at the study overall: In the study, CMV epitopes included recently identified HLA-C-restricted and well-studied HLA-B-restricted ones. Matching HLA type and CMV infection were both indicated by public TCR beta signatures.

TCRdb passed the reads through MiXCR, listing each CDR3 protein once. In the table there are about 920,000 distinct CDR3 sequences, approximately 31% of which are singletons. In this sample, this clonotype turned up many times. Its antigen is currently unknown. Study-wide results and limits: CMV-specific TCR beta clonotypes restricted by HLA-C dominated the ex vivo response.

CDR1 and CDR2 from the germline V gene are SGHVT and SQSDAQ. CDR3 length equals 18 residues. Losses at the gene ends were 1 base for V and 4 bases for J; bases not matched to a gene: 14. The J gene is TRBJ1-1, the V gene TRBV7-4, with 8 bases lining up with TRBD1. This receptor was identified in a human donor in good health (CMV status not recorded). Some clones in this sample may be carry-over from other donors' samples. This specimen was cultured CD8+ T cells from PBMCs, taken from culture after CMV antigen stimulation. The CDR3 DNA reads TGTGCCAGCAGCTTAGAAGATCGGGACAGGATTAGTCGCACTGAAGCTTTCTTT. It codes for CASSLEDRDRISRTEAFF.